Detailed here is one TCR beta chain. This entry is derived from a study of cytomegalovirus exposure and HLA in healthy donors. Primers: 60 Vbeta forward and 13 Jbeta reverse. The data were produced by immunoSEQ multiplex PCR, yet TCRdb's version contains in-frame clones alone and is incomplete. This table has fewer than 350,000 clones, roughly 90% appearing once. Germline CDR1 SGHNT, CDR2 YYREEE (reference sequence). Trimming took 7 bases from V and 2 from J; bases not matched to a gene: 3. CDR3 length equals 14 residues. The chain joins TRBV5-4 to TRBJ2-6; TRBD2 agrees at 7 bases. The specimen was PBMCs. This clonotype was sampled from a woman under 30 in good health and CMV-seronegative. The CDR3 coding sequence is TGTGCCAGCGGACGGGAGGCTGGGGCCAACGTCCTGACTTTC. Protein product: CASGREAGANVLTF.